This T cell receptor beta chain was captured in a study of blood T cells in healthy people across ages (dated by TCRdb to 2014 to 2015). For the study in its entirety: In model experiments, template switching captured roughly one uniquely barcoded TCR beta cDNA molecule for every two T cells. The study measured age-related changes in TCR beta repertoire diversity using deep sequencing normalized with unique cDNA molecular identifiers. Donors were grouped into four age groups: young (average 16 years), middle-aged (roughly 37), aged (62) and long-lived (around 82). To avoid experimental bias, donors of different ages were spread randomly across the sequencing lanes. The study analyzed two additional independent replicas of 1 million unique cDNA reads from the same blood draw for two donors, one aged 18 to 29 and one aged 80 or older.

The donors were some 36 Caucasian individuals from Russia, aged roughly 6 to 100 years, who were systemically healthy. Each donor gave ten milliliters of peripheral blood, collected into EDTA-treated Vacutainer tubes. Ficoll-Paque density-gradient centrifugation was used to isolate PBMCs, with at least 6.5 million per sample. Trizol reagent was used to extract total RNA from the PBMCs, yielding at least 6 micrograms per sample. For every donor, flow cytometry on a PBMC aliquot measured the percentage of naive CD45RAhigh/CD27high T cells. The receptor library was made with 5' RACE. The instrument given in TCRdb is Illumina HiSeq 2500. A second 7 to 11 cycle PCR used a sample-barcoded 5' primer and a J-beta primer mix. Each TCR beta cDNA molecule received a unique molecular identifier from a template-switch 5' adaptor carrying 12 random nucleotides. Each sample yielded at least 2.5 million CDR3-containing paired-end reads. First-strand cDNA was synthesized from all RNA with the Mint cDNA synthesis kit, primed by a TRBC-specific oligonucleotide. All cDNA was treated with uracil-DNA glycosylase and then went through a first 18-cycle PCR with the universal primers M1SS and BC2_uni_R. As for the original processing: Each sample was normalized by randomly selecting 1 million high-quality reads, each carrying a distinct molecular identifier. Reads sharing molecular identifiers were discarded rather than binned into consensus sequences. CDR3 identification, clonotype clustering and error correction used MiTCR with a Q25 quality threshold and the strictest error-elimination algorithm. Lower-bound total TCR beta diversity was estimated with a nonparametric unseen species model using Euler transformation. The public reads were run again by TCRdb, first through fastp at Q25 and then through MiXCR, and only productive beta chains were kept. Each record represents a unique CDR3 protein, reported with the most common genes and DNA among its rows. The authors' filters were not applied to this entry. The sample has some 1,500,000 distinct CDR3 sequences on record, roughly 43% of them singletons. The top ten clonotypes cover 4% of the sample.

To note about this clonotype: Its antigen remains unidentified. A single base separates this from a much larger clone, so it may be a read error.

Overall results and qualifications from the work: Compared with the aged group, the long-lived group had more naive CD4+ T cells, fewer expanded clones and increased TCR diversity, suggesting age selection. Estimates of total diversity based on one million sequenced T cells were considered lower bounds and underestimates. Observed TCR beta diversity per million T cells fell roughly linearly with age, and a significant reduction was already apparent by age roughly 40. Conclusive comparison of naive and antigen-experienced compartments was prevented by the profiling of bulk unsorted PBMCs. A strong correlation was found between observed TCR beta diversity and the percentage of naive T cells measured by flow cytometry. Because the CMV infection status of the donors was unknown, age-related changes in expanded clonotypes may potentially have been confounded.

The TCR comes from a woman between 18 and 29 years old in good health. Input material: blood.

The CDR3 protein: CASSPARSTDTQYF. The DNA sequence is TGTGCCAGCAGTCCTGCGAGGAGCACAGATACGCAGTATTTT. This chain joins TRBV12-3 or TRBV12-4 to TRBJ2-3; there is no confident call for the D gene. There are 14 amino acids in the CDR3, from cysteine to phenylalanine inclusive. Here the CDR3 DNA is all that survives: 42 bases in frame from base 1. V is shortened by 5 bases, J by 0 bases, and the region joining them spans 9 bases.